The subject of this entry is one TCR beta chain. Its antigen remains unidentified. This sequence may be a read error, since a much larger clone differs from it by one base. The CDR3 does not end in the conserved phenylalanine or tryptophan, so this is likely a read error. The data belong to a study of tumor-infiltrating lymphocytes in primary liver carcinoma. Study conclusions and caveats: Presence in all five tumor regions was observed for only about 8-24% of top clones. Tumor-adjacent and tumor-blood pairs overlapped less than tumor region pairs did. Tumors carried a top-250-clone fraction significantly exceeding that of blood (p = 0.039).

The investigators made TCR beta cDNA from 500 ng total RNA, using a constant-region primer. TCR beta libraries came from three nested multiplex PCR rounds using slightly modified ARM-PCR. A C-beta reverse primer was combined with TRBV1-TRBV30 forward primers in the first two PCR rounds, and each round had about 10 cycles. TCRdb analysed the multiplex PCR reads with MiXCR anew, one entry per CDR3 protein. The sample consists of around 25,000 distinct CDR3 sequences, around 77% of them appearing once. Unsorted bulk tissue, about 17-33 mg of it, served as the source for co-extraction of RNA and DNA. Resection treated the patients' primary liver carcinoma. Germline V gives CDR1 MNHEY, CDR2 SVGAGI. The CDR3 runs to 15 residues. Trimming left V 2 bases short and J 4 bases short, with 11 bases between.

This TCR was sampled from a woman aged 25 to 39 with primary liver carcinoma and hepatitis B virus infection. Input material: liver tumor tissue from sampling region 5. The subset was: tumor region T5, tumor centre. This sequence joins TRBV6-5 and TRBJ2-2, with D hard to call. Written as DNA, the CDR3 is TGTGCCAGCAGTTACGGTGACCTTGTCACCGGGGAGCTGTTTCTT. Translating gives CASSYGDLVTGELFL.